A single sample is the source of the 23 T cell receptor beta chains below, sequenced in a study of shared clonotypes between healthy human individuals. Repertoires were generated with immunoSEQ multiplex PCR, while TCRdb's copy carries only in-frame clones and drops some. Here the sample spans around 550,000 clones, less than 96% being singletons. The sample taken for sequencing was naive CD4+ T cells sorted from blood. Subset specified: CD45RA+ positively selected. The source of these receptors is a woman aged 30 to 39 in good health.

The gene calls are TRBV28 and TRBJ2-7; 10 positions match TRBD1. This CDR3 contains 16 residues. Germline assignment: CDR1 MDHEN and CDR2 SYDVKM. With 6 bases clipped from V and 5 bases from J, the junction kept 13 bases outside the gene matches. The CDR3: CASRGAPGQGSDEQYF. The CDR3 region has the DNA TGTGCCAGCAGGGGAGCCCCGGGACAGGGGAGCGACGAGCAGTACTTC.

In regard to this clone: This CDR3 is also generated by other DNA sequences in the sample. DNA of the CDR3: TGCGCCAGCAGCTCGGGTACCTACGAGCAGTACTTC. Translated, it gives CASSSGTYEQYF. The chain couples TRBV5-1 to TRBJ2-7, with D uncertain. Looked up from germline, CDR1 is SGHRS and CDR2 is YFSETQ. V was cut by 3 bases and J by 2 bases, with 6 bases left in between. The CDR3 consists of 12 residues. The full variable domain, in which reference TRBV5-1 and TRBJ2-7 provide the parts outside the CDR3, is KAGVTQTPRYLIKTRGQQVTLSCSPISGHRSVSWYQQTPGQGLQFLFEYFSETQRNKGNFPGRFSGRQFSNSRSEMNVSTLELGDSALYLCASSSGTYEQYFGPGTRLTVT.

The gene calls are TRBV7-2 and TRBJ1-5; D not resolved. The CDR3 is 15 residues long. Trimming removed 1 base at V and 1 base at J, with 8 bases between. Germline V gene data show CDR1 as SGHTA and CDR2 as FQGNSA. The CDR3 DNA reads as TGTGCCAGCAGCTTAGTGGGCGGAAGCAATCAGCCCCAGCATTTT. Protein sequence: CASSLVGGSNQPQHF. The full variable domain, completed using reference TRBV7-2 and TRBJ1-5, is GAGVSQSPSNKVTEKGKDVELRCDPISGHTALYWYRQSLGQGLEFLIYFQGNSAPDKSGLPSDRFSAERTGGSVSTLTIQRTQQEDSAVYLCASSLVGGSNQPQHFGDGTRLSIL.

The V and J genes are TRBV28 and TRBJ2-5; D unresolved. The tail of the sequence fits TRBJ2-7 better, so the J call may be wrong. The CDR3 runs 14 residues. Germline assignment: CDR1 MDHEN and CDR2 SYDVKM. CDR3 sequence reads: CASSDMVPSYEQYF. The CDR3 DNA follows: TGTGCCAGCAGTGATATGGTCCCCTCCTACGAGCAGTACTTC.

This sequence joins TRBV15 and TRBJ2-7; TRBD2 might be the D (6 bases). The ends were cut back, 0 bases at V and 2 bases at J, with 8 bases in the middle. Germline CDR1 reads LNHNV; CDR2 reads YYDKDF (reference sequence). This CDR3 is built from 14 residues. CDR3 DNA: TGTGCCACCAGCAGAGAGCGGGGCCCCTACGAGCAGTACTTC. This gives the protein CATSRERGPYEQYF.

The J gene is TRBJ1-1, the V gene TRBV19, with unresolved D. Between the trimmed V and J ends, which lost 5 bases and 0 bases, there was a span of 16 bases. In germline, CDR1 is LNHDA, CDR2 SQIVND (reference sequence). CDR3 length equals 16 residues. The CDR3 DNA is TGTGCCAGTAGTGCGTGGACGGCTGTTATGAACACTGAAGCTTTCTTT. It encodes CASSAWTAVMNTEAFF.

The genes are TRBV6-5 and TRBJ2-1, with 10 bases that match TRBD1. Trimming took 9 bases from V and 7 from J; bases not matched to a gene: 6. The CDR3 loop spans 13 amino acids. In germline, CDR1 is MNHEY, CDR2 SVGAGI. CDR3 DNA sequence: TGTGCCAGTTTATCGGACAGGGGGAATGAGCAGTTCTTC. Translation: CASLSDRGNEQFF.

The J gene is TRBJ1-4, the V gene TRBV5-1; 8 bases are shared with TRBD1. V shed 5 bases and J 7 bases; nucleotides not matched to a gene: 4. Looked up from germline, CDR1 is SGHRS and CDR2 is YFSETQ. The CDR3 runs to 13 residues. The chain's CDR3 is CASRPDRGEKLFF. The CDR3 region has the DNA TGCGCCAGCAGACCTGACAGGGGTGAAAAACTGTTTTTT.

The CDR3 sequence: CASSHGWYQETQYF. The CDR3 DNA is TGTGCCAGCAGCCACGGATGGTACCAAGAGACCCAGTACTTC. The J gene is TRBJ2-5, the V gene TRBV11-2; D remains ambiguous. V was trimmed by 5 bases and J by 0 bases, leaving 10 bases between them. Per the germline V gene, CDR1 is SGHAT and CDR2 is FQNNGV. The CDR3 has 14 amino acids.

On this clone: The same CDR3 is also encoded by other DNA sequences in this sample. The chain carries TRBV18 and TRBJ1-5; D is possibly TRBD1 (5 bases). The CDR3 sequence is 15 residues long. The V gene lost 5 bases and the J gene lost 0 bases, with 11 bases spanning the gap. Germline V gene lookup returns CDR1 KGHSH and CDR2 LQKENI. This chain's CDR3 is CASSTTGYSNQPQHF. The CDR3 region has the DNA TGTGCCAGCTCAACAACAGGCTATAGCAATCAGCCCCAGCATTTT.

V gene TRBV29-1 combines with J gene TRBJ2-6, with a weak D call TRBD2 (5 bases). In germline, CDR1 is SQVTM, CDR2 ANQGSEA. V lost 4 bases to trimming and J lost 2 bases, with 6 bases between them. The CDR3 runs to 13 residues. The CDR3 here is CSVGGAGANVLTF. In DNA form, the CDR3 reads TGCAGCGTTGGGGGAGCTGGGGCCAACGTCCTGACTTTC.

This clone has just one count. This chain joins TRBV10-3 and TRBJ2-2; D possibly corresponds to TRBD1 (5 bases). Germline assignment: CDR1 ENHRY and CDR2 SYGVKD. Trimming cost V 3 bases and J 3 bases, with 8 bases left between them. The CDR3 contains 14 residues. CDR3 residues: CAISDRADTGELFF. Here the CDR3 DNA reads TGTGCCATCAGTGACAGGGCGGACACCGGGGAGCTGTTTTTT.

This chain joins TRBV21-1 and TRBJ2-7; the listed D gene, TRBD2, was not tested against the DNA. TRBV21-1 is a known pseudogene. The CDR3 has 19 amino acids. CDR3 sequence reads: CASSNSQWIFCGRAYEQYF. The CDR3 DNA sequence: TGTGCCAGCAGCAACAGCCAGTGGATCTTTTGCGGGAGGGCCTACGAGCAGTACTTC.

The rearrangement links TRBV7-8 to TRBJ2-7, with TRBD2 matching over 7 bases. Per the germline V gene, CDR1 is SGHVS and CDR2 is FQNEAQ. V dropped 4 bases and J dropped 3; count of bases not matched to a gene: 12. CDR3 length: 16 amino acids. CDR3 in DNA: TGTGCCAGCAGCTCAAGGGTCGGGGGGATTAACTACGAGCAGTACTTC. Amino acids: CASSSRVGGINYEQYF.

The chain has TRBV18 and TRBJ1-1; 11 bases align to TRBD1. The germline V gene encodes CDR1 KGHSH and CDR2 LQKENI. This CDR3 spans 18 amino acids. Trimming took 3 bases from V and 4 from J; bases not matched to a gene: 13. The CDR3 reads CASSPNHGTGGSGTEAFF. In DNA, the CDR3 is TGTGCCAGCTCACCGAACCATGGGACAGGGGGTTCGGGCACTGAAGCTTTCTTT.

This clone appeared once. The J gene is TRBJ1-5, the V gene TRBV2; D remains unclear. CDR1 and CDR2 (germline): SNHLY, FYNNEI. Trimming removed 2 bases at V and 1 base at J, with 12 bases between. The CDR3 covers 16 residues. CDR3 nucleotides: TGTGCCAGCAGTGAATTGTCCTGGTGGAGCAATCAGCCCCAGCATTTT. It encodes CASSELSWWSNQPQHF.

CDR3 sequence (DNA): TGTGCCAGCAGAAGGGACAGGGGTCACGAGCAGTACTTC. It is translated as CASRRDRGHEQYF. The chain joins TRBV27 to TRBJ2-7, with 10 bases lining up with TRBD1. V lost 6 bases to trimming and J lost 5 bases; unmatched junction nucleotides: 4. The CDR3 consists of 13 residues. CDR1 and CDR2 from the germline V gene are MNHEY and SMNVEV (reference sequence).

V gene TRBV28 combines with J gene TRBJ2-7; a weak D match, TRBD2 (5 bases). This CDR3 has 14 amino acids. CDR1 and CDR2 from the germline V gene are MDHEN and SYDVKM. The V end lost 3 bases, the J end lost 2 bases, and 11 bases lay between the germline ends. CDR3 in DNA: TGTGCCAGCAGTTTCCGGGGTCGGACCTACGAGCAGTACTTC. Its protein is CASSFRGRTYEQYF.

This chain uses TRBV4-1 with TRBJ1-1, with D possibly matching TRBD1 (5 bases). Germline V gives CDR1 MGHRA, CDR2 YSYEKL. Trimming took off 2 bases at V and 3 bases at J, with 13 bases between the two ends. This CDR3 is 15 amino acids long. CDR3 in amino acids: CASSQPREAYTEAFF. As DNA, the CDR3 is TGCGCCAGCAGCCAACCCAGGGAGGCGTACACTGAAGCTTTCTTT.

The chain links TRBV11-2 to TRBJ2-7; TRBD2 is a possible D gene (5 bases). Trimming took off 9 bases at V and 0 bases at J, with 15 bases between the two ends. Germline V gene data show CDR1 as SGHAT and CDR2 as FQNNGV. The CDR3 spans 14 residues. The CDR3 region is CASQGLDRSYEQYF. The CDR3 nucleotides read TGTGCCAGTCAAGGACTCGACCGCTCCTACGAGCAGTACTTC.

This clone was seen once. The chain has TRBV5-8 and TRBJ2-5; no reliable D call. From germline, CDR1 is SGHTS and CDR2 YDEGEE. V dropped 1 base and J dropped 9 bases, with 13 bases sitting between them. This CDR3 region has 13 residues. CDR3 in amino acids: CASSLLGPGAQYF. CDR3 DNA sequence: TGTGCCAGCAGCTTGTTGGGCCCTGGGGCCCAGTACTTC.

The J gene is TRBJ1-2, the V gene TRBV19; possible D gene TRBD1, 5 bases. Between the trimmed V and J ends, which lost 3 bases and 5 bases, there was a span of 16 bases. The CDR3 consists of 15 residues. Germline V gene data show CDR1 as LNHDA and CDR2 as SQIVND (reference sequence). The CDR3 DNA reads TGTGCCAGTAGTATGGACACTGCCCGAAGATATGGCTACACCTTC. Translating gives CASSMDTARRYGYTF.

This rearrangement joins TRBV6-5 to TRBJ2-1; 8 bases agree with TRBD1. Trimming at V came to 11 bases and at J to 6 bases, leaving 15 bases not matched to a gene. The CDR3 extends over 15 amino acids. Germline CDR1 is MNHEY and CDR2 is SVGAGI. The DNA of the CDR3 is TGTGCCTCCGGAGGTATCGGGACAGGAGTCAATGAGCAGTTCTTC. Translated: CASGGIGTGVNEQFF.